The 25 T cell receptor beta chains below all came from one sample that was sequenced in a study of blood T cell repertoires in COVID-19. The method was immunoSEQ multiplex PCR; TCRdb's version includes in-frame clones alone and lacks a portion of them. In the table there are about 83,000 clones, around 88% of which are singletons. The specimen sequenced was peripheral blood. These TCRs come from a middle-aged man with active COVID-19.

The rearrangement joins TRBV11-2 to TRBJ2-3; the D gene is possibly TRBD1 (6 bases). The V gene's germline CDR1 is SGHAT and CDR2 FQNNGV. The CDR3 totals 15 residues. The V gene lost 5 bases and the J gene lost 2 bases, with 14 bases spanning the gap. DNA of the CDR3: TGTGCCAGCAGCCGTACAGGGTCGGTCACAGATACGCAGTATTTT. Encoded protein: CASSRTGSVTDTQYF.

The chain is built from TRBV28 and TRBJ2-7; 9 nucleotides match TRBD1. The CDR3 is made up of 13 amino acids. V shed 4 bases and J 7 bases; nucleotides not matched to a gene: 5. Germline assignment: CDR1 MDHEN and CDR2 SYDVKM. As DNA, the CDR3 is TGTGCCAGCAGTTATATGGACAGGGGTGAGCAGTACTTC. It encodes CASSYMDRGEQYF.

V and J are TRBV5-4 and TRBJ2-1; 10 positions match TRBD2. The CDR3 is 16 amino acids. CDR1 is SGHNT, CDR2 YYREEE, per germline (reference sequence). Trimming took 4 bases from V and 4 from J; bases not matched to a gene: 8. CDR3 loop: CASSRPSGGPYNEQFF. The CDR3 region has the DNA TGTGCCAGCAGCCGCCCTAGCGGGGGACCTTACAATGAGCAGTTCTTC.

This clone was observed a few times. In nucleotides, the CDR3 is TGTGCCAGCAGTTTTGGAGGGTTCGAGCAGTACTTC. It yields the protein CASSFGGFEQYF. The rearrangement joins TRBV28 to TRBJ2-7, with TRBD2 as a possible D gene (6 bases). The CDR3 runs 12 residues. Looked up from germline, CDR1 is MDHEN and CDR2 is SYDVKM. The V end lost 3 bases, the J end lost 6 bases, and 9 bases lay between the germline ends.

This clone was observed a few times. This sequence joins TRBV19 and TRBJ2-7, with 10 bases lining up with TRBD1. Per the germline V gene, CDR1 is LNHDA and CDR2 is SQIVND (reference sequence). The length of the CDR3 is 16 residues. The V gene end was trimmed by 6 bases and the J gene end by 2 bases; junction bases not matched to a gene: 10. In DNA, the CDR3 is TGTGCCAGTAGCAGAATCGGGACAGGGGTTCCCTACGAGCAGTACTTC. This codes for CASSRIGTGVPYEQYF.

This clone has only a few counts. The chain has TRBV3-1 (or the pseudogene TRBV3-2) and TRBJ2-1; D remains unclear. This CDR3 is built from 15 residues. V lost 4 bases to trimming and J lost 0 bases, with 10 bases between them. Germline V gene lookup returns CDR1 LGHDT and CDR2 YNNKEL (reference sequence). CDR3 nucleotides: TGTGCCAGCAGCCCCGAGATGAGCTCCTACAATGAGCAGTTCTTC. Its protein is CASSPEMSSYNEQFF.

The rearrangement uses TRBV28 and TRBJ2-3, with D tentatively TRBD2 (5 bases). Per the germline V gene, CDR1 is MDHEN and CDR2 is SYDVKM. The CDR3 spans 13 residues. V lost 5 bases to trimming and J lost 6 bases, with 12 bases between them. CDR3 DNA sequence: TGTGCCAGCAGTACCCTAGCACACGATACGCAGTATTTT. Amino acids: CASSTLAHDTQYF.

V usage is TRBV6-4 and J usage is TRBJ2-1; weak D call: TRBD2 (6 bases). V lost 8 bases, J lost 6 bases, and 14 bases lay in between. The length of the CDR3 is 13 residues. The germline CDR1 and CDR2 sequences are MRHNA and SNTAGT. The CDR3 loop reads CASRDSQANEQFF. Written as DNA, the CDR3 is TGTGCCAGCCGGGACTCCCAGGCCAATGAGCAGTTCTTC.

The rearrangement links TRBV11-2 to TRBJ2-2; TRBD2 aligns across 8 bases. CDR3 length: 16 amino acids. V lost 5 bases to trimming and J lost 4 bases; unmatched junction nucleotides: 9. The germline V gene has CDR1 SGHAT and CDR2 FQNNGV. The CDR3 nucleotides read TGTGCCAGCAGCCCAGTACCGGGAGGGCCCACCGGGGAGCTGTTTTTT. Residues: CASSPVPGGPTGELFF.

The J gene is TRBJ2-7, the V gene TRBV4-3, with TRBD1 identical over 7 bases. Germline CDR1 reads LGHNA; CDR2 reads YSLEER. Unmatched junction bases numbered 6, after V lost 4 bases and J lost 0 bases. CDR3 size: 15 residues. CDR3 coding DNA: TGCGCCAGCAGCCCTGGGACAGAACTCTCCTACGAGCAGTACTTC. This sequence encodes CASSPGTELSYEQYF.

V usage is TRBV9 and J usage is TRBJ2-2; 12 bases are a match to TRBD2. CDR1 is SGDLS, CDR2 YYNGEE, per germline. CDR3 length: 16 amino acids. V shed 4 bases and J 7 bases; nucleotides not matched to a gene: 8. CDR3 amino acids: CASSPTSGRFNGELFF. The CDR3 DNA reads as TGTGCCAGCAGCCCGACTAGCGGGAGATTCAACGGGGAGCTGTTTTTT.

The V gene is TRBV18, the J gene TRBJ1-1; TRBD1 aligns across 9 bases. V trimming: 4 bases; J trimming: 0 bases; junction bases outside the gene matches: 3. Germline V gives CDR1 KGHSH, CDR2 LQKENI. This CDR3 is 15 amino acids long. For the CDR3, the DNA is TGTGCCAGCTCACGCCGGGACAGGGTGAACACTGAAGCTTTCTTT. Translated, it gives CASSRRDRVNTEAFF. Drawing the rest from reference TRBV18 and TRBJ1-1, the complete variable domain is NAGVMQNPRHLVRRRGQEARLRCSPMKGHSHVYWYRQLPEEGLKFMVYLQKENIIDESGMPKERFSAEFPKEGPSILRIQQVVRGDSAAYFCASSRRDRVNTEAFFGQGTRLTVV.

The gene calls are TRBV28 and TRBJ2-5; D gene uncertain. CDR1 and CDR2 from the germline V gene are MDHEN and SYDVKM. V gave up 2 bases and J gave up 5 bases, with 12 bases separating them. This CDR3 spans 14 amino acids. CDR3 region: CASSLTLASETQYF. CDR3 nucleotides: TGTGCCAGCAGTTTAACATTAGCATCGGAGACCCAGTACTTC.

J is TRBJ2-7 and V is TRBV4-1, with D maybe TRBD2 (6 bases). V lost 2 bases and J lost 5, with 10 bases in between. Per germline, CDR1 MGHRA and CDR2 YSYEKL. This CDR3 has 13 amino acids. CDR3 bases: TGCGCCAGCAGCCAACAAGCGGGCAACGAGCAGTACTTC. This codes for CASSQQAGNEQYF.

This clone has only one observation. The chain links TRBV5-1 to TRBJ2-5; D possibly corresponds to TRBD2 (7 bases). Per the germline V gene, CDR1 is SGHRS and CDR2 is YFSETQ. This CDR3 has 16 amino acids. The germline V and J ends were trimmed by 1 base and 3 bases, with 16 bases remaining between them. DNA of the CDR3: TGCGCCAGCAGCTTGTCCGCGGGGGCGGGGGAAGAGACCCAGTACTTC. Translated: CASSLSAGAGEETQYF.

The chain recombines TRBV9 with TRBJ2-5, with TRBD1 matching 8 bases. This CDR3 has 14 residues. V shed 2 bases, J shed 5 bases, and the junction held 5 bases outside the gene matches. Germline lookup yields CDR1 SGDLS and CDR2 YYNGEE. In DNA, the CDR3 is TGTGCCAGCAGCGTTCGTGACAGGGGTGAGACCCAGTACTTC. This encodes CASSVRDRGETQYF.

CDR3: CASSGHRTNTEAFF. CDR3 sequence (DNA): TGTGCCAGCAGTGGGCACAGGACGAACACTGAAGCTTTCTTT. The V and J genes are TRBV6-4 and TRBJ1-1; tentative D call: TRBD1 (5 bases). From germline, CDR1 is MRHNA and CDR2 SNTAGT. Trimming left V 4 bases short and J 1 base short, with 10 bases between. The CDR3 length is 14 residues.

V usage is TRBV7-2 and J usage is TRBJ2-7; 11 nucleotides line up with TRBD2. The germline V gene encodes CDR1 SGHTA and CDR2 FQGNSA. The CDR3 length is 16 residues. Trimming cost V 5 bases and J 4 bases; bases outside gene matches: 10. DNA of the CDR3: TGTGCCAGCAGCCCCTCTCGGGTAGCGGGAGGGTACGAGCAGTACTTC. Protein: CASSPSRVAGGYEQYF.

V gene TRBV24-1 combines with J gene TRBJ2-1, with D tentatively TRBD1 (6 bases). In germline, CDR1 is KGHDR, CDR2 SFDVKD. Trimming cost V 1 base and J 0 bases, with 6 bases left between them. This CDR3 has 15 residues. This CDR3 is CATSDLQGSYNEQFF. As DNA, the CDR3 is TGTGCCACCAGTGATTTACAGGGCTCCTACAATGAGCAGTTCTTC.

The chain has TRBV7-9 and TRBJ2-5, with a tentative D call TRBD1 (6 bases). The germline CDR1 and CDR2 sequences are SEHNR and FQNEAQ (reference sequence). Between the trimmed V and J ends, which lost 4 bases and 1 base, there was a span of 10 bases. This CDR3 is built from 14 residues. This CDR3 is CASSSARGQETQYF. The CDR3 DNA is TGTGCCAGCAGCTCCGCCAGGGGCCAAGAGACCCAGTACTTC. Drawing the rest from reference TRBV7-9 and TRBJ2-5, the complete variable domain is DTGVSQNPRHKITKRGQNVTFRCDPISEHNRLYWYRQTLGQGPEFLTYFQNEAQLEKSRLLSDRFSAERPKGSFSTLEIQRTEQGDSAMYLCASSSARGQETQYFGPGTRLLVL.

Only one count was recorded for this clone. The rearrangement joins TRBV19 to TRBJ1-2, with D possibly matching TRBD1 (6 bases). Deletions cut 5 bases from V and 5 bases from J, with 15 bases between. The CDR3 spans 14 residues. Germline V gene lookup returns CDR1 LNHDA and CDR2 SQIVND (reference sequence). The CDR3 DNA is TGTGCCAGTAGTCCTCCGGACAGCTTATATGGCTACACCTTC. It translates to CASSPPDSLYGYTF.

The V and J genes are TRBV9 and TRBJ2-3, with 7 bases that match TRBD1. Germline CDR1 SGDLS, CDR2 YYNGEE. The length of the CDR3 is 14 residues. The V gene end was trimmed by 0 bases and the J gene end by 6 bases; junction bases not matched to a gene: 4. As DNA, the CDR3 is TGTGCCAGCAGCGTAGGGACAGGTGGTGATACGCAGTATTTT. This sequence encodes CASSVGTGGDTQYF. The full variable domain, completed using reference TRBV9 and TRBJ2-3, is DSGVTQTPKHLITATGQRVTLRCSPRSGDLSVYWYQQSLDQGLQFLIQYYNGEERAKGNILERFSAQQFPDLHSELNLSSLELGDSALYFCASSVGTGGDTQYFGPGTRLTVL.

This clone has a single count. This chain links TRBV7-9 with TRBJ1-4; TRBD1 matches at 8 bases. The J segment lost 7 bases and the V segment lost 1 base, leaving 8 bases of the junction unmatched. The CDR3 length is 16 residues. CDR1 SEHNR and CDR2 FQNEAQ come from the germline V gene (reference sequence). The DNA of the CDR3 is TGTGCCAGCAGCTTAGAGGACAGGGTCAGTCGTGAAAAACTGTTTTTT. It yields the protein CASSLEDRVSREKLFF.

The gene calls are TRBV30 and TRBJ2-2; the D gene is possibly TRBD2 (5 bases). CDR1 is GTSNPN and CDR2 is SVGIG in the germline V gene (reference sequence). V dropped 4 bases and J dropped 3 bases, with 9 bases sitting between them. The CDR3 is 13 amino acids. CDR3 in amino acids: CAWNRRDTGELFF. CDR3 nucleotide sequence: TGTGCCTGGAACCGGCGGGACACCGGGGAGCTGTTTTTT.

V is TRBV11-3 and J is TRBJ2-3; D is perhaps TRBD1 (6 bases). Germline loops: CDR1 SGHNT, CDR2 YENEEA. The CDR3 is 14 residues long. V was cut by 1 base and J by 4 bases, with 9 bases left in between. For the CDR3, the DNA is TGTGCCAGCAGCTTAGTAGGGGGATCAGATACGCAGTATTTT. Residues: CASSLVGGSDTQYF.